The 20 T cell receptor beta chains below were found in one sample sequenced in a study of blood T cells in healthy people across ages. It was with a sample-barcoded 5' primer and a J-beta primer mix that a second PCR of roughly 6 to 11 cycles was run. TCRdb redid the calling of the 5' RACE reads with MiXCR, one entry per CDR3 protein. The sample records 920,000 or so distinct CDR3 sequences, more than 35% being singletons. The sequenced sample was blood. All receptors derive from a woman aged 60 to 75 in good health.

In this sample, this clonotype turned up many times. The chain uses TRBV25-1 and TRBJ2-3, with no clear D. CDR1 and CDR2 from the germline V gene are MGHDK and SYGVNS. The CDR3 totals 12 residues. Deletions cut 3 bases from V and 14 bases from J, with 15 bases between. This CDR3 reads CASSEGAAVRYF. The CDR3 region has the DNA TGTGCCAGCAGTGAGGGTGCGGCAGTCCGGTATTTT.

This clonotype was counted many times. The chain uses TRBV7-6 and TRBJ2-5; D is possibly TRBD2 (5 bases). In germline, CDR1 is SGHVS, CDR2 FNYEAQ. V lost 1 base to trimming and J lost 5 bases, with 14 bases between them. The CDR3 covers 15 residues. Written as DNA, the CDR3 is TGTGCCAGCAGCTTAGTACACGGCTCGGGGGAGACCCAGTACTTC. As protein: CASSLVHGSGETQYF.

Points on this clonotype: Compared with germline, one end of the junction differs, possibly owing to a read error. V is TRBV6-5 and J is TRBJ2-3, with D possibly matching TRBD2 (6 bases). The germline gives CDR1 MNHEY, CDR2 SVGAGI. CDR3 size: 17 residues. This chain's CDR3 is CASSYSAGSYVADAQYF. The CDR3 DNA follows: TGTGCCAGCAGTTACTCCGCCGGGAGTTACGTGGCAGATGCGCAGTATTTT.

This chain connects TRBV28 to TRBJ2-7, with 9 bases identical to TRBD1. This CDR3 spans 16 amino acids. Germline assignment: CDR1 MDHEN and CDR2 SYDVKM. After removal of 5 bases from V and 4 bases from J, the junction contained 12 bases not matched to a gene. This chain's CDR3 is CASSPSGGQGSYEQYF. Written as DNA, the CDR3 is TGTGCCAGCAGTCCTTCTGGAGGACAGGGGTCGTACGAGCAGTACTTC. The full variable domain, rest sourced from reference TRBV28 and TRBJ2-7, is DVKVTQSSRYLVKRTGEKVFLECVQDMDHENMFWYRQDPGLGLRLIYFSYDVKMKEKGDIPEGYSVSREKKERFSLILESASTNQTSMYLCASSPSGGQGSYEQYFGPGTRLTVT.

This CDR3 reads CASSLFGGQDNEQFF. CDR3 sequence (DNA): TGTGCCAGCAGTTTATTTGGGGGGCAAGACAATGAGCAGTTCTTC. The chain uses TRBV27 and TRBJ2-1; D is tentatively TRBD1 or TRBD2 (6 bases each). Germline lookup yields CDR1 MNHEY and CDR2 SMNVEV (reference sequence). The germline V and J ends were trimmed by 1 base and 5 bases, with 12 bases remaining between them. The CDR3 spans 15 residues.

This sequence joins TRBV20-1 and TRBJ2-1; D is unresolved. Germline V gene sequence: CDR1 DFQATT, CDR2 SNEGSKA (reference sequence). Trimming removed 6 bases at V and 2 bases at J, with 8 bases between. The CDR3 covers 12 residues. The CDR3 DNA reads TGCAGTGCGCTACGGGCCTACAATGAGCAGTTCTTC. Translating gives CSALRAYNEQFF.

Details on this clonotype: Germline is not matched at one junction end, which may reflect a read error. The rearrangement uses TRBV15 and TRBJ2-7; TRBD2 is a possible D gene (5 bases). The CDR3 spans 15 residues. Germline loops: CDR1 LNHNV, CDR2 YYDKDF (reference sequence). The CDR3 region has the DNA TGTGCCGCCAGCAGAGATGATGGGAGTCCCTACGAGCAGTACTTC. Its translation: CAASRDDGSPYEQYF.

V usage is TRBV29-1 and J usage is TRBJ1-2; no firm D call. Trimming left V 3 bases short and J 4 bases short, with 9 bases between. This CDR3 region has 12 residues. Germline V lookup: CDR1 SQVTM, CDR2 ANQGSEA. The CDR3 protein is CSVETRTYGYTF. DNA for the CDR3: TGCAGCGTTGAGACGAGGACCTATGGCTACACCTTC.

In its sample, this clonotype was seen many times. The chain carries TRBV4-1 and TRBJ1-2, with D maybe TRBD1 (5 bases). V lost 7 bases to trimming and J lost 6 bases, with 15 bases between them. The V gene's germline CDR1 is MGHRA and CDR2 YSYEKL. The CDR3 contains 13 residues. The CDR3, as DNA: TGCGCCAGCACCTCATGGGGGTTGGATGGCTACACCTTC. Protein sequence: CASTSWGLDGYTF.

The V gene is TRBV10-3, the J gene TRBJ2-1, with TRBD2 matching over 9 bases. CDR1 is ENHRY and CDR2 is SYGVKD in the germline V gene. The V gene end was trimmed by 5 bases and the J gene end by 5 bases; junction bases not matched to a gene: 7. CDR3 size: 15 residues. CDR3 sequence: CAISLAGRGHNEQFF. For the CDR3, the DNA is TGTGCCATCAGTCTAGCGGGAAGGGGGCACAATGAGCAGTTCTTC.

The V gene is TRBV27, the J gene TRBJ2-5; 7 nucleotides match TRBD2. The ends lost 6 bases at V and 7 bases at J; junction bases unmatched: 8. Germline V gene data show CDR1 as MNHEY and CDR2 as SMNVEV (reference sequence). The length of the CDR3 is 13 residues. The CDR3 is CASRIRTRGTQYF. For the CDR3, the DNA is TGTGCCAGCAGGATCAGGACTAGGGGGACCCAGTACTTC.

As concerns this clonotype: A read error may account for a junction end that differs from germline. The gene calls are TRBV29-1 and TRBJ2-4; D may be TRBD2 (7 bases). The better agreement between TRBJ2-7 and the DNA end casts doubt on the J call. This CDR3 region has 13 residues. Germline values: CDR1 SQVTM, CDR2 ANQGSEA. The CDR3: CSVKDQGGGEQYF. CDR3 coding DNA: TGCAGCGTTAAAGATCAGGGAGGGGGCGAGCAGTACTTC.

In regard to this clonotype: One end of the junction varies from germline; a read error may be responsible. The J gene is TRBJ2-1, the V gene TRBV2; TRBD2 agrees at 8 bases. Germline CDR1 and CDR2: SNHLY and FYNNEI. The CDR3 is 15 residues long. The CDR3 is CTSSSGTTSYNEQFF. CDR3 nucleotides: TGTACCAGCAGTAGCGGGACCACCTCCTACAATGAGCAGTTCTTC.

The CDR3 protein is CASSSVGQGGETQYF. The CDR3 DNA sequence: TGTGCCAGCAGCTCTGTAGGACAGGGAGGAGAGACCCAGTACTTC. This chain uses TRBV7-8 with TRBJ2-5, with 8 bases lining up with TRBD1. CDR3 length: 15 amino acids. Trimming removed 4 bases from V and 4 bases from J; junction bases left unmatched: 8. Germline V gene data show CDR1 as SGHVS and CDR2 as FQNEAQ.

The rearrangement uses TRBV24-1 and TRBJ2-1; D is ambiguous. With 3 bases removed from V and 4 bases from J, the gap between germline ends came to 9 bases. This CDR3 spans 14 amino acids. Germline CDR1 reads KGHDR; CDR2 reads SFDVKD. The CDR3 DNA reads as TGTGCCACCAGTGATCCCGACGCATACAATGAGCAGTTCTTC. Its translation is CATSDPDAYNEQFF.

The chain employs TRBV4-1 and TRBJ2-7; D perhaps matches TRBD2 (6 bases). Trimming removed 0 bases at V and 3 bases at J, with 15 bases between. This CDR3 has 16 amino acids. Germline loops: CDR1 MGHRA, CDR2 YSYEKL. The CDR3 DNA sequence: TGCGCCAGCAGCCAAGAAGCGGCGGGGCCCAACTACGAGCAGTACTTC. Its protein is CASSQEAAGPNYEQYF.

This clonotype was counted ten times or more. CDR3 amino acids: CATSRDRGSTDTQYF. CDR3 bases: TGTGCCACCAGCAGAGACAGGGGGTCCACAGATACGCAGTATTTT. The rearrangement uses TRBV15 and TRBJ2-3, with 7 nucleotides matching TRBD1. The CDR3 covers 15 residues. Germline CDR1 LNHNV, CDR2 YYDKDF (reference sequence). J lost 2 bases, V lost 0 bases, and 2 bases had no gene match.

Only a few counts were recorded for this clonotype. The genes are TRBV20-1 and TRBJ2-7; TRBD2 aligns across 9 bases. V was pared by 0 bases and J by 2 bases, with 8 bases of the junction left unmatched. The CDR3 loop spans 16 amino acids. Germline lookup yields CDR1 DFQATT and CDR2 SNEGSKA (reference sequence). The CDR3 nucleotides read TGCAGTGCTAGAGAGGAAGCTAGCGGGATAACCTACGAGCAGTACTTC. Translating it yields CSAREEASGITYEQYF.

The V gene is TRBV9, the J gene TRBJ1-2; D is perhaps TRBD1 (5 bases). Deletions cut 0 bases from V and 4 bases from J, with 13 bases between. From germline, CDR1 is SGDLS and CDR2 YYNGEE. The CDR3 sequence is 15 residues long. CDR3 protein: CASSVAPTDVYGYTF. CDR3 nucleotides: TGTGCCAGCAGCGTAGCGCCGACAGACGTCTATGGCTACACCTTC.

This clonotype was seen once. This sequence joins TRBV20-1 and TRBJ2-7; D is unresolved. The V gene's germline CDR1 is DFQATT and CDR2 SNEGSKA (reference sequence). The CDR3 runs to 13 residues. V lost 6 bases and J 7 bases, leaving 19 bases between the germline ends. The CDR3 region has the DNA TGCAGTGCCCGTCAGAGCTCCTACAATGAGCAGTACTTC. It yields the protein CSARQSSYNEQYF.